This TCR beta chain was identified in a study of cytomegalovirus exposure and HLA in healthy donors. As concerns this clone: Its cognate antigen is unknown.

Assay used: immunoSEQ multiplex PCR; TCRdb lists only in-frame clones, some missing. The sample includes 95,000 to 120,000 clones, about 85% of them seen just once. General study points: TCR beta chains numbering some 160 were designated cytomegalovirus-associated.

The sequencing sample was made of PBMCs. The sequence came from a woman between 18 and 29 years old in good health and CMV-seronegative.

The CDR3 DNA sequence: TGCAGCGTTAACCGGGACACCCCCTACGAGCAGTACTTC. Translated, it gives CSVNRDTPYEQYF. The V and J genes are TRBV29-1 and TRBJ2-7; TRBD1 might be the D (6 bases). The length of the CDR3 is 13 residues. Trimming took off 5 bases at V and 2 bases at J, with 13 bases between the two ends. From germline, CDR1 is SQVTM and CDR2 ANQGSEA.